This T cell receptor (beta chain) was found in a study of T cells in Graves' hyperthyroidism and ophthalmopathy. CDR3 length: 14 amino acids. Germline loops: CDR1 MNHEY, CDR2 SVGAGI. Trimming cost V 0 bases and J 1 base, with 7 bases left between them. This clonotype was counted many times. Amplification of TCR beta CDR3 regions used RNA as the template. First-round RT-PCR with HTBI primers amplified the TCR CDR3 region. Using its own MiXCR run on the multiplex PCR reads, TCRdb lists one record per CDR3 protein. The table records about 690,000 distinct CDR3 sequences, roughly a sixth of them present only once. Patients showing uncontrolled infection, other autoimmune disease, pregnancy or lactation were ineligible. This sample holds PBMCs from 9.5 to 10 ml fresh peripheral blood.

Sequenced sample: blood. The chain employs TRBV6-5 and TRBJ2-7; no reliable D call. This TCR was sampled from a middle-aged man with Graves' hyperthyroidism. CDR3 loop: CASSYSGQSYEQYF. Here the CDR3 DNA reads TGTGCCAGCAGTTACTCGGGCCAATCCTACGAGCAGTACTTC.